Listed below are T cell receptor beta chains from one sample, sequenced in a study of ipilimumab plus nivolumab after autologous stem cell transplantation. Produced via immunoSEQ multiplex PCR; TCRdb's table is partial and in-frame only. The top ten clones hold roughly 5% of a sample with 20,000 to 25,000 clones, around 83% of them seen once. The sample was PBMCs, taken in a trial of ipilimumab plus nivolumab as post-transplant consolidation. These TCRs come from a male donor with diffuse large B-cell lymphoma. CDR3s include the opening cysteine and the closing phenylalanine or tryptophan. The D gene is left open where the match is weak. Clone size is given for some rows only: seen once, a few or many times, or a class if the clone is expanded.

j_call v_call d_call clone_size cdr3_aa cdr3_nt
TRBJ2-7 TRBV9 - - CASSVEGESTQQYF TGTGCCAGCAGCGTAGAGGGGGAATCTACCCAGCAGTACTTC
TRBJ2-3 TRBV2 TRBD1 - CASSTGVTNTDTQYF TGTGCCAGCAGTACAGGGGTAACCAACACAGATACGCAGTATTTT
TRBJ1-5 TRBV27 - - CASRPGPLNQPQHF TGTGCCAGCAGGCCGGGACCGTTGAATCAGCCCCAGCATTTT
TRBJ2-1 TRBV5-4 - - CASSFSRDNEQFF TGTGCCAGCAGCTTCTCCAGGGACAATGAGCAGTTCTTC
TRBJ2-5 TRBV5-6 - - CASSLVVPAETQYF TGTGCCAGCAGCTTGGTGGTTCCGGCCGAGACCCAGTACTTC
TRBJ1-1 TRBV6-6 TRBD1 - CASSYGAGGDEAFF TGTGCCAGCAGTTACGGCGCAGGGGGCGACGAAGCTTTCTTT
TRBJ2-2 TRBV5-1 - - CASSLIGSAGELFF TGCGCCAGCAGCTTGATTGGGTCCGCCGGGGAGCTGTTTTTT
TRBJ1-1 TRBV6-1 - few CASTLEDTEAFF TGTGCCAGCACCCTCGAGGACACTGAAGCTTTCTTT
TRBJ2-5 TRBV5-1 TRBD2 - CASTKTSGANQETQYF TGCGCCAGCACCAAGACTAGCGGGGCGAACCAAGAGACCCAGTACTTC
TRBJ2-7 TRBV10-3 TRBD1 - CAIGGGQGTYEQYF TGTGCCATCGGGGGGGGACAGGGGACCTACGAGCAGTACTTC
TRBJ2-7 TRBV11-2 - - CASSLVSGWNEQYF TGTGCCAGCAGCTTAGTTTCGGGGTGGAACGAGCAGTACTTC
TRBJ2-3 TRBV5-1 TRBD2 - CASSSGTSGDTQYF TGCGCCAGCAGCTCCGGGACTAGCGGAGATACGCAGTATTTT
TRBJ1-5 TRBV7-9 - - CASSLGSQPQHF TGTGCCAGCAGCTTAGGAAGCCAGCCCCAGCATTTT